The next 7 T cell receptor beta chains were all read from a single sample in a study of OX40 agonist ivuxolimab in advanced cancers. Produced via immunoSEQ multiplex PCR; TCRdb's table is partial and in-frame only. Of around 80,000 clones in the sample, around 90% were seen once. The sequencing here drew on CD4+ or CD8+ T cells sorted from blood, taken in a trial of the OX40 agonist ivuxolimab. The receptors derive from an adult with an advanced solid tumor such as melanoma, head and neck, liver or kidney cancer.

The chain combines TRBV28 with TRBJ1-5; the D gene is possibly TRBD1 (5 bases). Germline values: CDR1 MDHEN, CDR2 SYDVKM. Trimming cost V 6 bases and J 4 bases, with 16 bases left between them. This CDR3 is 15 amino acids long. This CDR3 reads CASRTPQGFNQPQHF. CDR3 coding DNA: TGTGCCAGCAGGACGCCTCAGGGATTTAATCAGCCCCAGCATTTT.

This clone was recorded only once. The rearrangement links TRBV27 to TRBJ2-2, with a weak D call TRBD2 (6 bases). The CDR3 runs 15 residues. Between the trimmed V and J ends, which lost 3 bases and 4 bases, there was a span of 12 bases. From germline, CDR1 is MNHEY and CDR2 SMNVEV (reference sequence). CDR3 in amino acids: CASSLEGPGTGELFF. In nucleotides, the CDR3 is TGTGCCAGCAGTTTGGAGGGGCCGGGCACCGGGGAGCTGTTTTTT.

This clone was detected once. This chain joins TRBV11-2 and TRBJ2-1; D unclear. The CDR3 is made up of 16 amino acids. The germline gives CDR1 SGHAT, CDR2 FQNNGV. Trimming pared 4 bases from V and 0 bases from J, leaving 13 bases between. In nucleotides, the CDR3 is TGTGCCAGCAGCTCGACCTCGGGTAGCTCCTACAATGAGCAGTTCTTC. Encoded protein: CASSSTSGSSYNEQFF.

The CDR3 region is CASSFGGMATQYF. CDR3 coding DNA: TGTGCCAGCAGCTTCGGGGGAATGGCGACCCAGTACTTC. The rearrangement uses TRBV7-9 and TRBJ2-5, with a weak D call TRBD2 (6 bases). Germline values: CDR1 SEHNR, CDR2 FQNEAQ (reference sequence). The CDR3 spans 13 residues. Between the trimmed V and J ends, which lost 3 bases and 7 bases, there was a span of 12 bases.

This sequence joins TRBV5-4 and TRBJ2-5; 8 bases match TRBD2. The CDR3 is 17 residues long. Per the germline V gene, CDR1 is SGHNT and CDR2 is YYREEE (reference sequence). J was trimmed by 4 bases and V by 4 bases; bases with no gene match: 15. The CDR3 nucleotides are TGTGCCAGCAGCCCGGGAGGAAGCGGGGGACGGGGAGAGACCCAGTACTTC. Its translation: CASSPGGSGGRGETQYF.

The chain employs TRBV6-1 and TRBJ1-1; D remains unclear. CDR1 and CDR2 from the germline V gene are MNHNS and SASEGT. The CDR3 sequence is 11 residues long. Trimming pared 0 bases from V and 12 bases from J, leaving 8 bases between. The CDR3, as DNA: TGTGCCAGCAGTGAAGCCTGGGCGTCTTTCTTT. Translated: CASSEAWASFF.

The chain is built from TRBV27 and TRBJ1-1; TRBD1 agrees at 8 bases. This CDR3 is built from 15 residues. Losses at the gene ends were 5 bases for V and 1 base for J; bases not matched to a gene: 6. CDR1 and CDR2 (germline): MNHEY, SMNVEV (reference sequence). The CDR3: CASSPGTGRNTEAFF. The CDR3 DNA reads TGTGCCAGCAGTCCCGGGACAGGCAGGAACACTGAAGCTTTCTTT.